Detailed here is one T cell receptor beta chain. Its cognate antigen is unknown. This specimen belongs to a study of CD8+CD57+ T cells in acquired aplastic anemia. About the study: Roughly 3 ug was the average amount of DNA from sorted CD4+ and CD8+ cells.

The V gene end was trimmed by 1 base and the J gene end by 5 bases; junction bases not matched to a gene: 8. CDR1 and CDR2 from the germline V gene are DFQATT and SNEGSKA (reference sequence). The CDR3 sequence is 15 residues long. Findings and caveats of the study: The study found no significant CD8+ Simpson's diversity difference between patients and controls.

Patients sequenced had flow cytometry evidence of CD8+CD57+ cell expansion. Patients had received no therapy at the time of blood sampling. TCR beta VDJ combinations and CDR3 sequences were profiled from genomic DNA. Each CDR3 protein is one row after TCRdb ran MiXCR on the reads. Seen here are roughly 500,000 distinct CDR3 sequences, around 30% observed once, and the top ten hold roughly 0.89%. The source material was sorted CD4+, CD8+, or CD8+CD57+ T cells (not recorded which) from PBMCs. This TCR was recovered from a human donor with aplastic anemia. V gene TRBV20-1 combines with J gene TRBJ2-5; TRBD2 matches at 9 bases. CDR3 residues: CSARVSSGVGETQYF. The CDR3 DNA reads as TGCAGTGCTAGAGTTTCTAGCGGGGTGGGGGAGACCCAGTACTTC.